This TCR beta chain was recovered during a study of long-term antiretroviral therapy in people with HIV. This clone was recorded once. Its target is unknown. It was version v3.0 of the immunoSEQ assay that was run at survey level. Sequencing used immunoSEQ multiplex PCR; TCRdb keeps in-frame clones, though not all of them. The table lists tens of thousands of clones, roughly 95% of them singletons. CDR1 and CDR2 from the germline V gene are SGHDT and YYEEEE. Unmatched junction bases numbered 8, after V lost 4 bases and J lost 3 bases. The CDR3 has 15 amino acids. Study outcomes and limitations: Dominance of pre-ART expanded clones persisted, fluctuating and often declining after ART.

The origin of this receptor is a woman aged 45-65 years with HIV. The chain uses TRBV5-6 and TRBJ2-3; TRBD1 aligns across 7 bases. Sequenced material: unsorted PBMCs, taken 3.7 years after starting antiretroviral therapy. The DNA for the CDR3 is TGTGCCAGCAGCCCAGACAGGGTGAGAACAGATACGCAGTATTTT. This codes for CASSPDRVRTDTQYF.